This T cell receptor (beta chain) was profiled in a study of T cell repertoires in cytomegalovirus infection. Study-wide context: Shared public TCR beta signatures pointed to both CMV infection and a matching HLA type. Study-level results: Using cumulative public TCR beta family frequency, the authors identified those who carried CMV together with the relevant HLA. CMV-specific HLA-C-restricted TCR beta clonotypes dominated the ex vivo response.

MiXCR was run by TCRdb on the reads, yielding one entry per CDR3 protein. The table records a few hundred thousand distinct CDR3 sequences, roughly 13% of them present only once. Germline V CDR1 and CDR2: SGHTA, FQGNSA. This CDR3 is built from 12 residues. V shed 3 bases and J shed 7 bases, with 10 bases lying between them. This clonotype occurred many times. Its antigen is not identified. This TCR derives from a human donor in good health (CMV status not recorded). Some clones in this sample may be carry-over from other donors' samples. Sequenced material: PBMCs. This chain uses TRBV7-2 with TRBJ2-7; D uncertain. The CDR3 nucleotides read TGTGCCAGCAGCTTGCGAGGCTTGGAGCAGTACTTC. Protein sequence: CASSLRGLEQYF.